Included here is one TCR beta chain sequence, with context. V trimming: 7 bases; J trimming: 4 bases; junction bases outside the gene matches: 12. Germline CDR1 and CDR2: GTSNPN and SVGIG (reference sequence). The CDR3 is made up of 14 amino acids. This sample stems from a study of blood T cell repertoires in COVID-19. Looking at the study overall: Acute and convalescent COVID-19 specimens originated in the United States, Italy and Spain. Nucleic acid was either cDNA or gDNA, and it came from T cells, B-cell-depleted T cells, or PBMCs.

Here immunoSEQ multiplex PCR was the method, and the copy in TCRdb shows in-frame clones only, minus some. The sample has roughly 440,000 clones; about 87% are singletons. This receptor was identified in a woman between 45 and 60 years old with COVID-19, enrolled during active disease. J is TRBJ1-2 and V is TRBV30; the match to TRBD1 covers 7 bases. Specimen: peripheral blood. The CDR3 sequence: CAFQPAGGSYGYTF. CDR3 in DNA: TGTGCCTTTCAACCCGCAGGGGGAAGCTATGGCTACACCTTC.